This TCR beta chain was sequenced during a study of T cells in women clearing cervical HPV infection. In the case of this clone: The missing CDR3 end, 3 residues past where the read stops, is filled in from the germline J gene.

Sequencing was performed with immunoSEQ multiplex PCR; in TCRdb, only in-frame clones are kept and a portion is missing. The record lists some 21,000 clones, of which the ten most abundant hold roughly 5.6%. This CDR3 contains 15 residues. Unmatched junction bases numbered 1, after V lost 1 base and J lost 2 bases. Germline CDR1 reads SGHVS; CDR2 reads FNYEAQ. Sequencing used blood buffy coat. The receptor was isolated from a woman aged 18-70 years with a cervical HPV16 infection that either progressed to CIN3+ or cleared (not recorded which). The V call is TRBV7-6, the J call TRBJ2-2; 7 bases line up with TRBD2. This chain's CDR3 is CASSLGGSNTGELFF. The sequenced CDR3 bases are TGTGCCAGCAGCTTAGGCGGGAGCAACACCGGGGAG.